This T cell receptor (beta chain) stems from a study of T cells after yellow fever vaccination. Conversion of TCR transcripts into cDNA relied on 5'RACE template switching, which added a universal primer site and UMIs. MiXCR was run by TCRdb on the 5' RACE reads, yielding one entry per CDR3 protein. The sample has fewer than 400,000 distinct CDR3 sequences; about 11% are singletons. The CDR3 runs 15 residues. After removal of 4 bases from V and 0 bases from J, the junction contained 3 bases not matched to a gene. From germline, CDR1 is SGHRS and CDR2 YFSETQ. This clonotype was picked up a small number of times.

V usage is TRBV5-1 and J usage is TRBJ2-1; 8 nucleotides align to TRBD2. The material sequenced was CD4+ T cells sorted from PBMCs, taken 45 days after the yellow fever booster vaccination. The source of this sequence is a young man who received the YFV17D yellow fever vaccine. This CDR3 is CASSAGLDSYNEQFF. The CDR3, as DNA: TGCGCCAGCAGCGCGGGACTAGACTCCTACAATGAGCAGTTCTTC.